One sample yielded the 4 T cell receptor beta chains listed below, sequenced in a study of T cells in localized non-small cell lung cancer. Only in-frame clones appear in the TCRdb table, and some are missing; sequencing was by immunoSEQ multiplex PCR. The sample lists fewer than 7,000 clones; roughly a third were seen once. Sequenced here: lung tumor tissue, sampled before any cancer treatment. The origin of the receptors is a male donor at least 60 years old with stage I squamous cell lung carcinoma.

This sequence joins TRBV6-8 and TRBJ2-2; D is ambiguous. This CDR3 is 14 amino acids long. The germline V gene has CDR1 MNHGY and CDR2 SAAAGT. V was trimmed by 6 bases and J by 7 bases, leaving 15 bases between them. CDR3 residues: CASSLVGSGGELFF. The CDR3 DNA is TGTGCCAGCAGCCTCGTGGGGTCCGGCGGGGAGCTGTTTTTT.

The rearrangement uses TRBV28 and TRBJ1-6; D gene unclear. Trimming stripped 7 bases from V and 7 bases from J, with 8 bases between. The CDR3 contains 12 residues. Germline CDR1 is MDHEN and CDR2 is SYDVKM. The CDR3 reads CASIGGNSPLHF. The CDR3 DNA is TGTGCCAGCATAGGAGGGAATTCACCCCTCCACTTT. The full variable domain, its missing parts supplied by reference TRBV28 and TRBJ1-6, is DVKVTQSSRYLVKRTGEKVFLECVQDMDHENMFWYRQDPGLGLRLIYFSYDVKMKEKGDIPEGYSVSREKKERFSLILESASTNQTSMYLCASIGGNSPLHFGNGTRLTVT.

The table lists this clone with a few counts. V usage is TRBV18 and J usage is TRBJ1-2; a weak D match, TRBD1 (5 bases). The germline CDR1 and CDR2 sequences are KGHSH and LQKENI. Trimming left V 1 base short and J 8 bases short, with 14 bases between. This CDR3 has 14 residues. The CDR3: CASSPRAGQGGYTF. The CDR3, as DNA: TGTGCCAGCTCACCACGGGCAGGGCAAGGCGGCTACACCTTC.

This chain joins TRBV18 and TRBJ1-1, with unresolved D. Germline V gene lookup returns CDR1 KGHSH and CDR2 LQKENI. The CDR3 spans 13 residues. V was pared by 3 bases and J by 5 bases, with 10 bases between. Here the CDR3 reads CASSPVRETEAFF. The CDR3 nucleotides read TGTGCCAGCTCACCTGTGCGGGAGACTGAAGCTTTCTTT.